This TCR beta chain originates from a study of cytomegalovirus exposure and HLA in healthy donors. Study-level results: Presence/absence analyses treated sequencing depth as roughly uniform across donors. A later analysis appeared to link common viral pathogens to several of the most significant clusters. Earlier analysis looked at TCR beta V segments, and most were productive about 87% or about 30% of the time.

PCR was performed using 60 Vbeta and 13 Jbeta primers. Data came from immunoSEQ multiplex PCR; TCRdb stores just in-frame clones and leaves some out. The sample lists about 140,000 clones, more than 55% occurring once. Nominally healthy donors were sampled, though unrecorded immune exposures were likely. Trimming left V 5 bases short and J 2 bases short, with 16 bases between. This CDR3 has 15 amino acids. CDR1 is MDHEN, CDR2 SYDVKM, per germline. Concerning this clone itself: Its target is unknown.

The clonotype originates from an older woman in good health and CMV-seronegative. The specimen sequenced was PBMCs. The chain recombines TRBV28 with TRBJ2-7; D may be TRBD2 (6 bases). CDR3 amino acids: CASSETGAPTYEQYF. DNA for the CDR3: TGTGCCAGCAGTGAAACGGGAGCACCTACCTACGAGCAGTACTTC.